This T cell receptor beta chain was sequenced for a study of T cells after yellow fever vaccination. The CDR3 sequence is 14 residues long. Germline loops: CDR1 SGHTA, CDR2 FQGNSA. V dropped 3 bases and J dropped 3; count of bases not matched to a gene: 5. One entry per CDR3 protein, called by TCRdb with MiXCR from the 5' RACE reads. The sample shows just under 600,000 distinct CDR3 sequences, roughly 13% of them seen only once. Source: PBMCs, taken on the day of the yellow fever booster vaccination. V and J are TRBV7-2 and TRBJ2-7; 7 positions match TRBD2. This clonotype was sampled from a man aged 25-45 years who received the YFV17D yellow fever vaccine. The CDR3 nucleotides are TGTGCCAGCAGCTTCACAGCGGGATACTACGAGCAGTACTTC. Its protein is CASSFTAGYYEQYF.